These T cell receptor beta chains were read from a single sample in a study of OX40 agonist ivuxolimab in advanced cancers. Only in-frame clones appear in the TCRdb table, and some are missing; sequencing was by immunoSEQ multiplex PCR. The repertoire holds about 14,000 clones, with roughly 87% as singletons. The sequencing used CD4+ or CD8+ T cells sorted from blood, collected in a trial of the OX40 agonist ivuxolimab. These receptors all come from an adult with an advanced solid tumor such as melanoma, head and neck, liver or kidney cancer. The CDR3 runs from the conserved cysteine through the conserved F or W. The order of the fields is V gene, D gene, CDR3 length, J gene, clone size, CDR3 DNA, CDR3 protein. The D gene is left open where the match is weak. Not every row has a clone size; where given, it reads once, few, many or a size class.

TRBV25-1	TRBD1	15	TRBJ2-7	.	TGTGCCAGCAGTGAGAAACAGGGGGCCTCCTACGAGCAGTACTTC	CASSEKQGASYEQYF
TRBV7-2	.	11	TRBJ2-7	.	TGTGCCAGCAGCCCCGGCTCCGAGCAGTACTTC	CASSPGSEQYF
TRBV11-2	.	14	TRBJ2-7	once	TGTGCCAGCAGCTCCCCCGGTCGTACCTACGAGCAGTACTTC	CASSSPGRTYEQYF
TRBV30	TRBD1	13	TRBJ1-5	.	TGTGCCTTTGGGGACAGCGAGACTCAGCCCCAGCATTTT	CAFGDSETQPQHF
TRBV19	.	14	TRBJ1-2	.	TGTGCCAGTATTCCCACGGGGGATTTCTATGGCTACACCTTC	CASIPTGDFYGYTF
TRBV19	.	11	TRBJ2-1	.	TGTGCCAGTACTTCTAACCGGGAGCAGTTCTTC	CASTSNREQFF
TRBV10-1	TRBD2	16	TRBJ2-1	.	TGCGCCAGCAGTCTTTCGAGGACTAGCGGGAACAATGAGCAGTTCTTC	CASSLSRTSGNNEQFF
TRBV11-3	.	15	TRBJ2-1	.	TGTGCCAGCAGCTTAGGGGGGGGCGAATTGAATGAGCAGTTCTTC	CASSLGGGELNEQFF
TRBV7-9	.	14	TRBJ2-5	.	TGTGCCAGCAGCTTAGTCGGGTACCAGGGGACCCAGTACTTC	CASSLVGYQGTQYF
TRBV7-6	.	14	TRBJ2-1	.	TGTGCCAGCAGCCTGGGGGGAACTTACAATGAGCAGTTCTTC	CASSLGGTYNEQFF
TRBV11-3	TRBD1	14	TRBJ1-2	.	TGTGCCAGCAGCTTTGGGACAGGGGCCTATGGCTACACCTTC	CASSFGTGAYGYTF
TRBV6-5	.	13	TRBJ1-4	.	TGTGCCAGCAGTTACGCCCTTAATGAAAAACTGTTTTTT	CASSYALNEKLFF
TRBV4-3	TRBD2	15	TRBJ2-1	.	TGCGCCAGCAGCCAACCCACTAGCGGGGGGGGTGAGCAGTTCTTC	CASSQPTSGGGEQFF
TRBV11-3	.	13	TRBJ2-1	.	TGTGCCAGCAGCTTAGTCCTCTACAATGAGCAGTTCTTC	CASSLVLYNEQFF
TRBV5-1	.	12	TRBJ2-5	.	TGCGCCAGCGCCGGGCCGCGGGAGACCCAGTACTTC	CASAGPRETQYF
TRBV11-3	.	14	TRBJ1-1	.	TGTGCCAGCAGCTTTCAGGAGGCGAACACTGAAGCTTTCTTT	CASSFQEANTEAFF
TRBV7-3	TRBD2	15	TRBJ2-1	.	TGTGCCAGCAGCTTAGGCCTAGCGGGGTACAATGAGCAGTTCTTC	CASSLGLAGYNEQFF
TRBV2	.	12	TRBJ1-1	.	TGTGCCAGCATCGAAGGTCGGACTGAAGCTTTCTTT	CASIEGRTEAFF
TRBV7-3	.	13	TRBJ2-7	once	TGTGCCAGCAGCTTAACAGGTCTTAACGAGCAGTACTTC	CASSLTGLNEQYF
TRBV7-8	TRBD2	16	TRBJ2-2	.	TGTGCCAGCAGCTTAGGTAGCGGGGGTGTCACCGGGGAGCTGTTTTTT	CASSLGSGGVTGELFF
TRBV6-5	.	13	TRBJ2-1	.	TGTGCCAGCAGTTCCGGACAGAGCAATGAGCAGTTCTTC	CASSSGQSNEQFF
TRBV7-2	.	12	TRBJ2-5	.	TGTGCCAGCAGTTCACACCTAGAGACCCAGTACTTC	CASSSHLETQYF
TRBV7-3	TRBD1	12	TRBJ1-1	medium-sized	TGTGCCAGCAGTTCTGACAGGGTGGGTGCTTTCTTT	CASSSDRVGAFF
TRBV6-4	.	15	TRBJ2-2	.	TGTGCCAGCAGTGTCCAGGGGATGGACACCGGGGAGCTGTTTTTT	CASSVQGMDTGELFF
TRBV6-5	TRBD1	14	TRBJ2-7	.	TGTGCCAGCAGCCTAGGACAGGGATCCTACGAGCAGTACTTC	CASSLGQGSYEQYF
TRBV6-6	TRBD1	14	TRBJ2-5	few	TGTGCCAGCAGCCTGGACAGGAACCAAGAGACCCAGTACTTC	CASSLDRNQETQYF
TRBV15	.	15	TRBJ2-7	.	TGTGCCACCAGCAGAGATATGGGGCAGGGGTACGAGCAGTACTTC	CATSRDMGQGYEQYF
TRBV9	.	17	TRBJ2-3	.	TGTGCCAGCAGCGATAGTGGGGTAGTCGGTTCCCGAGATACGCAGTATTTT	CASSDSGVVGSRDTQYF
TRBV9	.	13	TRBJ2-7	.	TGTGCCAGCAGCGTAGATGGCTCCTACGAGCAGTACTTC	CASSVDGSYEQYF
TRBV19	TRBD2	21	TRBJ2-1	.	TGTGCCAGTAGTACTCCCTCAGGGATAGCGGGGAAGATCAGCACCTACAATGAGCAGTTCTTC	CASSTPSGIAGKISTYNEQFF
TRBV6-7	TRBD2	14	TRBJ2-3	once	TGTGCCAGAACTAGCGGGGAGAGCACAGATACGCAGTATTTT	CARTSGESTDTQYF
TRBV30	.	13	TRBJ2-7	.	TGTGCCTGGGTGGGGGCTGGGCCCTACGAGCAGTACTTC	CAWVGAGPYEQYF
TRBV2	.	12	TRBJ2-7	.	TGTGCCCAATCCCGGGCGTTTCCCGAGCAGTACTTC	CAQSRAFPEQYF
TRBV11-3	TRBD2	15	TRBJ2-7	.	TGTGCCAGCAGCTTACCTAGCGGGGGTTCTTGGGAGCAGTACTTC	CASSLPSGGSWEQYF
TRBV7-3	TRBD1	14	TRBJ2-7	.	TGTGCCAGCAGCCGCGGACAGGGGGCCTACGAGCAGTACTTC	CASSRGQGAYEQYF
TRBV4-3	.	17	TRBJ2-2	.	TGCGCCAGCAGCCCCCACGGAGGGACTCCCCACACCGGGGAGCTGTTTTTT	CASSPHGGTPHTGELFF
TRBV5-4	TRBD2	14	TRBJ2-1	.	TGTGCCAGCACTGGGACTAGCGGGAGGAATGAGCAGTTCTTC	CASTGTSGRNEQFF